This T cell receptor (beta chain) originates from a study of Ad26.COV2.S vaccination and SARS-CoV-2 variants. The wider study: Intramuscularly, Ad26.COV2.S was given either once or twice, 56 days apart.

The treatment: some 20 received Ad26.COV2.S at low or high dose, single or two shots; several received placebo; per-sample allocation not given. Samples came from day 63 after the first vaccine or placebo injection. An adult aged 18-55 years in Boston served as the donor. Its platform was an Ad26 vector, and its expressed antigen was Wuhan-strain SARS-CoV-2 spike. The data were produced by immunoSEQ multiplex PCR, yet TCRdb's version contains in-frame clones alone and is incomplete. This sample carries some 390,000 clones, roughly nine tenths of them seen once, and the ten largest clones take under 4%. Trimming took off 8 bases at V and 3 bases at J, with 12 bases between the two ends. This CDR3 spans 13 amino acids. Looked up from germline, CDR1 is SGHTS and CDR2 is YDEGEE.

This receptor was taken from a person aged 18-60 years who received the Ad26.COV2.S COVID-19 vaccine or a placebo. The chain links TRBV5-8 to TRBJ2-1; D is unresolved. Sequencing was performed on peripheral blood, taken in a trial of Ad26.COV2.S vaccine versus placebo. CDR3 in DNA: TGTGCCAGTAATGGTAAGGGCTACAATGAGCAGTTCTTC. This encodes CASNGKGYNEQFF.